Detailed here is one TCR beta chain. Its target is not known. The data derive from a study of PD-1 blockade in classical Hodgkin lymphoma. Study results and limitations: Newly diagnosed patients had baseline TCR diversity that was reportedly lower than that of healthy donors. Nivolumab initiated under 1 year post-ASCT led to patient exclusion.

The repertoire was sequenced with immunoSEQ multiplex PCR; TCRdb's copy has only in-frame clones and lacks some. The table lists more than 13,000 clones, roughly three quarters of them singletons. Trimming took 1 base from V and 6 from J, leaving 12 bases between them. This CDR3 comprises 15 residues. Germline V gene lookup returns CDR1 SGHVS and CDR2 FNYEAQ. Every one of the patients relapsed after autologous stem cell transplantation (brentuximab vedotin exposure was variable). The sample here was peripheral blood mononuclear cells (PBMCs), taken before the second cycle of nivolumab. This TCR derives from a human donor with classical Hodgkin lymphoma. This chain links TRBV7-6 with TRBJ2-2; maybe TRBD2 (5 bases). The CDR3 region has the DNA TGTGCCAGCAGCTTAGAACTAGGGTGGTCCGGGGAGCTGTTTTTT. This translates into CASSLELGWSGELFF.